This T cell receptor beta chain was sequenced for a study of blood T cell repertoires in COVID-19 (dated by TCRdb to the early 2020s). In the study overall: The collaborator samples originated in the United States, Italy and Spain and spanned the acute and convalescent phases of COVID-19. The repertoires were released in a freely available public database intended as a resource for research on the immune response to SARS-CoV-2. Where HLA class I and class II types were available, the types were taken from metadata supplied by the sample provider, not from assay-based typing. Sample metadata almost always included a de-identified subject ID, COVID-19 status, age in years and sex. Samples came from the ongoing ImmuneRACE study (first 160 participants) plus 1,254 subjects from 6 global collaborators. The prospective study material was composed of cDNA or gDNA derived from T cells, B-cell-depleted T cells, or PBMCs. The dataset comprised deeply sampled blood TCRbeta repertoires from subjects exposed to, actively infected with, or recovered from COVID-19. Study-wide conclusions, independent of this receptor: How much clinical and demographic metadata was included differed by source and by participant, and the metadata was provided uncurated.

Participants in the prospective study were enrolled through a virtual design, were aged about 18 to 100 years, and lived in approximately 24 United States geographic areas. To assign participants to cohorts, the prospective study relied on clinical history that participants themselves reported in a screening survey and a study questionnaire. Recovered participants in ImmuneRACE Cohort 3 were defined by two consecutive negative NP/OP PCR tests, clearance by a healthcare professional, or resolution of symptoms. In the prospective study, whole blood, serum and a nasopharyngeal or oropharyngeal swab were collected from each participant by mobile phlebotomists. Over a roughly 2-month period, participants in the prospective study had the option of providing additional blood draws and questionnaires. Blood samples from the prospective study were shipped frozen or at room temperature prior to DNA extraction.

Details on this clone: What this receptor recognizes is not known. Per-base quality was not reported, and no clone a single base away is much larger than it.

The junction shows trimming of 0 bases on V and 5 bases on J, plus 15 bases between the germline ends. The CDR3 runs 16 residues from the cysteine to the phenylalanine. Solely the CDR3 DNA is kept, with 48 bases framed from the first base. Sequences SGDLS (CDR1) and YYNGEE (CDR2) are obtained from the germline V gene. TCRbeta CDR3 regions were amplified from genomic DNA using the immunoSEQ Assay, a bias-controlled multiplex PCR. Per the source publication's procedure: Nucleated cell counts per sample were estimated from amplification of reference gene primers within the assay. To quantify the absolute abundance of each unique TCRbeta CDR3 rearrangement, sequence reads were collapsed and filtered. For each sample, productive Simpson clonality was calculated as the square root of Simpson's diversity index across productive rearrangements. TCRdb took over this immuneACCESS table, retaining in-frame rearrangements with V and J assigned. Such tables are incomplete; in checked studies, under half of the missing clones stem from an unresolved V gene, and the remainder is unexplained. The DNA was the basis for D and trimming; V, J and clone size are from that table. The sample has about 290,000 clones on record, about nine tenths of them singletons. The top ten clonotypes cover 1.7% of the sample.

The clonotype comes from a woman aged 40 to 50 who had recovered from COVID-19. The sequenced material came from PBMCs or T cells enriched from blood (not recorded which). This chain is built from TRBV9 and TRBJ2-1; a tentative D call is TRBD2 (6 bases match). CDR3 region: CASSVGVGEAHNEQFF. At the DNA level, the sequence is TGTGCCAGCAGCGTAGGAGTAGGGGAGGCTCACAATGAGCAGTTCTTC.